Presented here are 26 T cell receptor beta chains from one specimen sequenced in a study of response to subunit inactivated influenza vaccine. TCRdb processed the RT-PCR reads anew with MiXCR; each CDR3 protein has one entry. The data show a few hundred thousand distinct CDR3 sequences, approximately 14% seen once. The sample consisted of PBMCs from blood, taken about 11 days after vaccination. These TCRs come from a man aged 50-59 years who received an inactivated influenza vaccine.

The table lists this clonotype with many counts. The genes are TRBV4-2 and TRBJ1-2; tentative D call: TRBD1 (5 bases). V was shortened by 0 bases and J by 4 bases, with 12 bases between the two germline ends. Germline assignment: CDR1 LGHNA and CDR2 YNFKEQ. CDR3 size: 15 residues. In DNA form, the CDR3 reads TGTGCCAGCAGCCAAGAAGCCCCAGGGAGCTATGGCTACACCTTC. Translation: CASSQEAPGSYGYTF.

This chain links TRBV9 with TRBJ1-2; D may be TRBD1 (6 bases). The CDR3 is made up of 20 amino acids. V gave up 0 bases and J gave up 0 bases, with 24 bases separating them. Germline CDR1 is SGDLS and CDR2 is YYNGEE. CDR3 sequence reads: CASSVDDASLRTASNYGYTF. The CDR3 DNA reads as TGTGCCAGCAGCGTAGACGACGCGAGTTTGAGGACAGCCTCTAACTATGGCTACACCTTC.

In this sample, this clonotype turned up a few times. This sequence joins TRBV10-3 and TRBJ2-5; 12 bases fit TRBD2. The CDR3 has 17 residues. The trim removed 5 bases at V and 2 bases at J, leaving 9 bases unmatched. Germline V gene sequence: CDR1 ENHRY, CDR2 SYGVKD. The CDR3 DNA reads TGTGCCATCAGTCCTTACAGACTAGCGGGGGTACAAGAGACCCAGTACTTC. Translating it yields CAISPYRLAGVQETQYF.

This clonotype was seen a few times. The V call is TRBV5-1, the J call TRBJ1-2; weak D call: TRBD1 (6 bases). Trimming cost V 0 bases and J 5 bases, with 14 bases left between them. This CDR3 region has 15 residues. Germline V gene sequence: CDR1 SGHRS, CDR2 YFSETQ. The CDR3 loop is CASSLAGGRGYGYTF. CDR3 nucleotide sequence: TGCGCCAGCAGCTTGGCCGGGGGCAGAGGGTATGGCTACACCTTC.

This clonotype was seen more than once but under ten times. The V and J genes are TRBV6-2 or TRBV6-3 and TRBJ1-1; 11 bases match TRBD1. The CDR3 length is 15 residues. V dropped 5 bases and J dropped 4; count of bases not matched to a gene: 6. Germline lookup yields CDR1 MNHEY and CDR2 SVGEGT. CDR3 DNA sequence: TGTGCCAGCAGTCCTAGGACAGGGGGCATCACTGAAGCTTTCTTT. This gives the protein CASSPRTGGITEAFF.

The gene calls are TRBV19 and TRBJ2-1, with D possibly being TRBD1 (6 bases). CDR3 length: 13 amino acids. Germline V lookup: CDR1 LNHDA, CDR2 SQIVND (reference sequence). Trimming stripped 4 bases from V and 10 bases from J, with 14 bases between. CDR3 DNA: TGTGCCAGTAGTACGGGGACACCTGACGAGCAGTTCTTC. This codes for CASSTGTPDEQFF.

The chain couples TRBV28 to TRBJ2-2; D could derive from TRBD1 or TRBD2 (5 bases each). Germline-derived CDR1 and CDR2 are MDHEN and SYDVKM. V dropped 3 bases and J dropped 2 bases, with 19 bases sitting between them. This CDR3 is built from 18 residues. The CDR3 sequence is CASSLDPGRTKNTGELFF. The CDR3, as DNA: TGTGCCAGCAGTTTGGACCCGGGACGGACAAAAAACACCGGGGAGCTGTTTTTT.

CDR3 protein: CASSPWSGGRGETQYF. The DNA of the CDR3 is TGTGCCAGCAGCCCCTGGAGTGGGGGGAGGGGGGAGACCCAGTACTTC. The V and J genes are TRBV4-2 and TRBJ2-5; a weak D match, TRBD2 (7 bases). Trimming stripped 4 bases from V and 5 bases from J, with 20 bases between. From germline, CDR1 is LGHNA and CDR2 YNFKEQ. The CDR3 runs to 16 residues.

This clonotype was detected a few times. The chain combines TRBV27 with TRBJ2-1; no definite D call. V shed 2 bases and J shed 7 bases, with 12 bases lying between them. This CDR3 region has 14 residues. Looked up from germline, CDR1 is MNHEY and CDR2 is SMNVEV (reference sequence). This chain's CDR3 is CASSLTVVGNEQFF. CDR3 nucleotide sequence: TGTGCCAGCAGTTTAACAGTTGTGGGGAATGAGCAGTTCTTC.

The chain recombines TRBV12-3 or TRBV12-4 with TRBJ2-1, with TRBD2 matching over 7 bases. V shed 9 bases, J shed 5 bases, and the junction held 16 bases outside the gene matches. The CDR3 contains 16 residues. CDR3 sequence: CARSRLLREQNNEQFF. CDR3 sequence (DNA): TGTGCCAGAAGCCGCCTTTTGCGGGAGCAGAACAATGAGCAGTTCTTC.

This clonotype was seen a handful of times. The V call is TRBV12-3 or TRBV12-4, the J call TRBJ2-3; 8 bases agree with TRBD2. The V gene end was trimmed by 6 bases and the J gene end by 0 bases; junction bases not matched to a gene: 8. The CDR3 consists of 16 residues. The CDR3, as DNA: TGTGCCAGCAGGTCAACTAGCGGCTCTAGCACAGATACGCAGTATTTT. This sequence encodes CASRSTSGSSTDTQYF.

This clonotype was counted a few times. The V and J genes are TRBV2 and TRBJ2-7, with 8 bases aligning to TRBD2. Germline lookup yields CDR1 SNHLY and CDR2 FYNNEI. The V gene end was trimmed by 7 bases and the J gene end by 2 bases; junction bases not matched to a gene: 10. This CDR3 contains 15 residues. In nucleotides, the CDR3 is TGTGCCAGCACCCCTATGGGACTAGGGGCCTACGAGCAGTACTTC. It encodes CASTPMGLGAYEQYF.

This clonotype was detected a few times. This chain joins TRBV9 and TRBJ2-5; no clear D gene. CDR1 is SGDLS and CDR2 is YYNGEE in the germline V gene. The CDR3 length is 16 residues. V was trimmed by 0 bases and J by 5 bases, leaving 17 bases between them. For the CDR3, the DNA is TGTGCCAGCAGCGTAGCTCACGGGTACGGCGCGGAGACCCAGTACTTC. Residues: CASSVAHGYGAETQYF.

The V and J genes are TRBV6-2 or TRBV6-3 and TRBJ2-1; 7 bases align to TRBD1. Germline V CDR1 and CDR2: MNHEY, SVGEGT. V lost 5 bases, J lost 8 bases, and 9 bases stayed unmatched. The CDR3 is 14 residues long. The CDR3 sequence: CASSLGRQGHEQFF. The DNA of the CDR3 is TGTGCCAGCAGTCTAGGCCGACAGGGCCATGAGCAGTTCTTC.

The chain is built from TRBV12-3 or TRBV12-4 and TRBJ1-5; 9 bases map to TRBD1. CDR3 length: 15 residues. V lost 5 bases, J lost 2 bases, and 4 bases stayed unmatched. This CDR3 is CASSNRDRGNQPQHF. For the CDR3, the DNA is TGTGCCAGCAGTAACCGGGACAGGGGCAATCAGCCCCAGCATTTT.

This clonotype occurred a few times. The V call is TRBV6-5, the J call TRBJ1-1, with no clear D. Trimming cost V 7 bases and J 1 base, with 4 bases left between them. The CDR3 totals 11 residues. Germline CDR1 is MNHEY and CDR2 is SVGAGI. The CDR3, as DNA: TGTGCCAGCACAAAGAACACTGAAGCTTTCTTT. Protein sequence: CASTKNTEAFF.

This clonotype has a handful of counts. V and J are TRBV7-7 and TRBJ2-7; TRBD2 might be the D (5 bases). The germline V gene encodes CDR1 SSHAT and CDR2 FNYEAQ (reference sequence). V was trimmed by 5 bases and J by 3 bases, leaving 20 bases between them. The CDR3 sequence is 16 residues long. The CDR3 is CASSPMGKAGFYEQYF. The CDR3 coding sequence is TGTGCCAGCAGCCCGATGGGAAAGGCGGGTTTCTACGAGCAGTACTTC.

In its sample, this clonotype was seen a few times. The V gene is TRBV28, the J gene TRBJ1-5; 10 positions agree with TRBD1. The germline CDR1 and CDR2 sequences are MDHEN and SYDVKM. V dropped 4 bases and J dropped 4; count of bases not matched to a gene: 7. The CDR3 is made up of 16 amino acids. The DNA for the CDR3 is TGTGCCAGCAGTTCAAACCGGGACAGGGGTAATCAGCCCCAGCATTTT. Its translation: CASSSNRDRGNQPQHF.

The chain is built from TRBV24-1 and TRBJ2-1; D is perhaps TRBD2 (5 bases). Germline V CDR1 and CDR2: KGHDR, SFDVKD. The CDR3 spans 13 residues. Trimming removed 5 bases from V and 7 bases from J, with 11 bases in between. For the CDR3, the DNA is TGTGCCACCAGTGGCCTAGCCGGGAATGAGCAGTTCTTC. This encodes CATSGLAGNEQFF.

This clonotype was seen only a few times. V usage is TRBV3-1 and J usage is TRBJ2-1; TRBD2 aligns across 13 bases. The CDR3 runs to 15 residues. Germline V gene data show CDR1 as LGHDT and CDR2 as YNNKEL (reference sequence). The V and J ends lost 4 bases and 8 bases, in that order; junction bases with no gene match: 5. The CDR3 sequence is CASSPTSGGRYEQFF. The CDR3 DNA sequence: TGTGCCAGCAGCCCGACTAGCGGGGGGAGGTATGAGCAGTTCTTC.

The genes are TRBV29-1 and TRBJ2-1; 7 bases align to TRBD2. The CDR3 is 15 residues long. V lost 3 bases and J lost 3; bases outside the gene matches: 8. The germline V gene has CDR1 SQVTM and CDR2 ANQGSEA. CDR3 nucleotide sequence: TGCAGCGTTGAGGCGACTAGCTTAAACTACAATGAGCAGTTCTTC. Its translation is CSVEATSLNYNEQFF.

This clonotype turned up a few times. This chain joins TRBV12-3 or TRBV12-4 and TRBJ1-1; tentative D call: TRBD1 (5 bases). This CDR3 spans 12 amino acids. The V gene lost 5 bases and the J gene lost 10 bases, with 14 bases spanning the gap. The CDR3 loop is CASSRGRTLAFF. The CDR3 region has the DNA TGTGCCAGCAGTAGGGGCCGAACGCTAGCTTTCTTT.

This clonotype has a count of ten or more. CDR3 residues: CASSQDLVDRGLSQHF. CDR3 in DNA: TGTGCCAGCAGCCAAGACTTAGTTGACAGGGGTCTGTCCCAGCATTTT. The chain carries TRBV4-2 and TRBJ1-5; 8 bases line up with TRBD1. Trimming took 0 bases from V and 11 from J; bases not matched to a gene: 12. The CDR3 contains 16 residues. The germline V gene encodes CDR1 LGHNA and CDR2 YNFKEQ.

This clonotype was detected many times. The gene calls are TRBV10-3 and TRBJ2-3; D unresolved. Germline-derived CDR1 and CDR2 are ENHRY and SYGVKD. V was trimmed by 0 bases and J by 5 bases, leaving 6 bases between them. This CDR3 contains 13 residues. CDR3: CAISESTGDTQYF. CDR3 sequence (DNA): TGTGCCATCAGTGAGTCTACGGGAGATACGCAGTATTTT.

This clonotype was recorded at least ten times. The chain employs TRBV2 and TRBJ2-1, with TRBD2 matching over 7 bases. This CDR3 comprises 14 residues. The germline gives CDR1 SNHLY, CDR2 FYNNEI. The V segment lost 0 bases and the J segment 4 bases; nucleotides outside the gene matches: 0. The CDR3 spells CASSEARGYNEQFF. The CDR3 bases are TGTGCCAGCAGTGAAGCGCGGGGGTACAATGAGCAGTTCTTC.

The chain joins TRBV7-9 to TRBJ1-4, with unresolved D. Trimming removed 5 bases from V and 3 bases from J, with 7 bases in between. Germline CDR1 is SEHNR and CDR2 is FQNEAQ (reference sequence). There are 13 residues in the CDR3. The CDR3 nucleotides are TGTGCCAGCAGCGTCGGGTCTAATGAAAAACTGTTTTTT. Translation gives CASSVGSNEKLFF.